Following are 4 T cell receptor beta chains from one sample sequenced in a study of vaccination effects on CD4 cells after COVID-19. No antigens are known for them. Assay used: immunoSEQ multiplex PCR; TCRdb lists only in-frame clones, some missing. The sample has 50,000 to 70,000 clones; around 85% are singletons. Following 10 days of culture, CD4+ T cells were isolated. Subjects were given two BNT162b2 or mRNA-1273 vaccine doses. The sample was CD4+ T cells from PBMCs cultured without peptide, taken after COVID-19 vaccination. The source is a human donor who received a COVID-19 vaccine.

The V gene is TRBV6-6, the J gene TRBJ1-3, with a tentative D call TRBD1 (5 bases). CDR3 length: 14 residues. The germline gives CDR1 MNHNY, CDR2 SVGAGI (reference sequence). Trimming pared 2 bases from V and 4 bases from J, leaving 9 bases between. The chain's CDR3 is CASSYGRDGNTIYF. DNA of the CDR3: TGTGCCAGCAGTTACGGCAGGGACGGAAACACCATATATTTT.

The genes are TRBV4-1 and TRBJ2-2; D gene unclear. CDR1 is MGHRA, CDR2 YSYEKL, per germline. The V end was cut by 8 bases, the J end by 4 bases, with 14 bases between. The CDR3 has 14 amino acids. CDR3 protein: CASAATSFTGELFF. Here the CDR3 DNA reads TGCGCCAGCGCGGCGACGAGCTTCACCGGGGAGCTGTTTTTT.

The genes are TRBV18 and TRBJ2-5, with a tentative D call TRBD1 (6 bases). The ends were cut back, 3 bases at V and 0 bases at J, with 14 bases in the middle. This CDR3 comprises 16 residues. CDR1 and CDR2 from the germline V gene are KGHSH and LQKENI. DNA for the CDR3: TGTGCCAGCTCACCTACACAGGGCGCGTACCAAGAGACCCAGTACTTC. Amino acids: CASSPTQGAYQETQYF.

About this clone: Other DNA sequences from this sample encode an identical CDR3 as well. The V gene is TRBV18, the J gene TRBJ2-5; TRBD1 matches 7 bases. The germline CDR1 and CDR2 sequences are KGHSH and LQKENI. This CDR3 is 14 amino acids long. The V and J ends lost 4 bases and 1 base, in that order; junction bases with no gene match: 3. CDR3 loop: CASSRGQLQETQYF. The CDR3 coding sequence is TGTGCCAGCTCACGGGGACAGCTCCAAGAGACCCAGTACTTC.